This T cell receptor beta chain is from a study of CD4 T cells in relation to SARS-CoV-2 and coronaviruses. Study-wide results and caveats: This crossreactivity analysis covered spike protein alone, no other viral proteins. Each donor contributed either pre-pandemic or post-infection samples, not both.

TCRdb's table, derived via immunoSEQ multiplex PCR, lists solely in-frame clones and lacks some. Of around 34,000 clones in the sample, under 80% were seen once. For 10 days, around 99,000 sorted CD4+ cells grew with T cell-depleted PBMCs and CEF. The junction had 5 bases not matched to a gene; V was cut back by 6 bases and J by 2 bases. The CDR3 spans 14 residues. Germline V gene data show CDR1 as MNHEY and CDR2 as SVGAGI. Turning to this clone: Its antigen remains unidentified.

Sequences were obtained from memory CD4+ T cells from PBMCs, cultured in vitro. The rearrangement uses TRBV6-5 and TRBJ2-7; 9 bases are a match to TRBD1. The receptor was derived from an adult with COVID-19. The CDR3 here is CASSRGTGPYEQYF. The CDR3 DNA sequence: TGTGCCAGCAGCCGGGGGACAGGGCCCTACGAGCAGTACTTC.